The 15 T cell receptor beta chains presented below share a single source sample, sequenced in a study of T cell responses to AZD1222 COVID-19 vaccine. Clones were read by immunoSEQ multiplex PCR, and TCRdb kept only the in-frame ones, dropping some. Here the sample spans about 130,000 clones, approximately 90% being singletons. The starting material was peripheral blood, obtained on day 0 of AZD1222 vaccination. These receptors were obtained from an adult in good health.

The genes are TRBV5-1 and TRBJ1-1; 9 bases line up with TRBD1. From germline, CDR1 is SGHRS and CDR2 YFSETQ. CDR3 length: 14 amino acids. Germline trimming cut 3 bases from V and 6 bases from J; bases unmatched to any gene: 6. CDR3 protein: CASSSGTGRSEAFF. The CDR3 DNA follows: TGCGCCAGCAGCTCCGGGACAGGGAGGTCTGAAGCTTTCTTT.

The chain employs TRBV3-1 (or the pseudogene TRBV3-2) and TRBJ2-3, with D possibly matching TRBD2 (6 bases). Germline lookup yields CDR1 LGHDT and CDR2 YNNKEL (reference sequence). The CDR3 contains 16 residues. Trimming removed 4 bases from V and 0 bases from J, with 14 bases in between. The CDR3 spells CASSLGTPGSTDTQYF. DNA of the CDR3: TGTGCCAGCAGCCTCGGGACTCCGGGAAGCACAGATACGCAGTATTTT.

V and J are TRBV10-3 and TRBJ1-6; 10 positions match TRBD1. This CDR3 comprises 14 residues. Germline V gene lookup returns CDR1 ENHRY and CDR2 SYGVKD. The trim removed 6 bases at V and 7 bases at J, leaving 3 bases unmatched. CDR3 nucleotide sequence: TGTGCCATCAGAAAGGGACAGGGGAATTCACCCCTCCACTTT. Protein product: CAIRKGQGNSPLHF.

The rearrangement links TRBV6-2 or TRBV6-3 to TRBJ1-5; D ambiguous. Trimming cost V 2 bases and J 6 bases, with 11 bases left between them. Germline CDR1 is MNHEY and CDR2 is SVGEGT. This CDR3 comprises 14 residues. CDR3 amino acids: CASSYRSGSQPQHF. The CDR3 DNA is TGTGCCAGCAGTTACAGGTCGGGTTCTCAGCCCCAGCATTTT.

The chain couples TRBV18 to TRBJ1-1; D remains unclear. Germline V CDR1 and CDR2: KGHSH, LQKENI. V lost 5 bases and J lost 3, with 22 bases in between. The CDR3 extends over 17 amino acids. The CDR3 protein is CASSSGLHPKRDTEAFF. For the CDR3, the DNA is TGTGCCAGCTCATCCGGACTTCACCCAAAACGAGACACTGAAGCTTTCTTT.

The rearrangement links TRBV7-2 to TRBJ1-1; 9 nucleotides align to TRBD1. Unmatched junction bases numbered 7, after V lost 4 bases and J lost 4 bases. Germline loops: CDR1 SGHTA, CDR2 FQGNSA. The CDR3 totals 15 residues. As DNA, the CDR3 is TGTGCCAGCAGCTGGTGGACAGGGGATGGCACTGAAGCTTTCTTT. This sequence encodes CASSWWTGDGTEAFF.

The J gene is TRBJ2-7, the V gene TRBV28; tentative D call: TRBD1 (5 bases). V gave up 4 bases and J gave up 1 base, with 8 bases separating them. Germline V CDR1 and CDR2: MDHEN, SYDVKM. The CDR3 is made up of 13 amino acids. Written as DNA, the CDR3 is TGTGCCAGCAGTTGGGGCAAGTCCTACGAGCAGTACTTC. This translates into CASSWGKSYEQYF.

The gene calls are TRBV4-1 and TRBJ2-7; 9 bases map to TRBD2. Germline V gene lookup returns CDR1 MGHRA and CDR2 YSYEKL. This CDR3 spans 14 amino acids. The V segment lost 4 bases and the J segment 4 bases; nucleotides outside the gene matches: 5. As DNA, the CDR3 is TGCGCCAGCAGCCCGAGCGGGGGGCGATACGAGCAGTACTTC. Its translation: CASSPSGGRYEQYF.

The chain combines TRBV7-2 with TRBJ1-1, with no clear D. Germline V gene data show CDR1 as SGHTA and CDR2 as FQGNSA. The CDR3 extends over 12 amino acids. Trimming shortened V by 1 base and J by 8 bases, and 8 bases separated the two germline ends. This CDR3 reads CASSLDFGEAFF. In DNA, the CDR3 is TGTGCCAGCAGCTTAGACTTTGGGGAAGCTTTCTTT.

The chain links TRBV10-1 to TRBJ2-7, with 11 bases fitting TRBD1. Germline lookup yields CDR1 WNHNN and CDR2 SYGVQD (reference sequence). CDR3 length equals 14 residues. V lost 5 bases, J lost 8 bases, and 8 bases stayed unmatched. CDR3 DNA sequence: TGCGCCAGCAGTCCAGGACAGGGGGCAATAAAGCAGTACTTC. As protein: CASSPGQGAIKQYF.

The chain has TRBV19 and TRBJ2-2, with a weak D call TRBD1 (6 bases). This CDR3 contains 15 residues. Germline V gives CDR1 LNHDA, CDR2 SQIVND (reference sequence). Trimming stripped 7 bases from V and 6 bases from J, with 18 bases between. The CDR3 is CASTDLQGSAGELFF. The CDR3 DNA sequence: TGTGCCAGTACTGACCTACAGGGAAGCGCCGGGGAGCTGTTTTTT.

This clone was seen a few times. The V gene is TRBV4-3, the J gene TRBJ2-6; TRBD1 matches at 7 bases. J gave up 1 base and V 0 bases, and 3 bases lay outside the gene matches. CDR3 length: 17 residues. Per the germline V gene, CDR1 is LGHNA and CDR2 is YSLEER. The CDR3, as DNA: TGCGCCAGCAGCCAAGAAGGGGGCGTGTCTGGGGCCAACGTCCTGACTTTC. This translates into CASSQEGGVSGANVLTF.

The J gene is TRBJ2-6, the V gene TRBV28, with unresolved D. The CDR3 length is 15 residues. V was trimmed by 5 bases and J by 4 bases, leaving 12 bases between them. The germline CDR1 and CDR2 sequences are MDHEN and SYDVKM. CDR3: CASSPDDYGANVLTF. CDR3 DNA sequence: TGTGCCAGCAGTCCGGACGATTACGGGGCCAACGTCCTGACTTTC.

The rearrangement links TRBV10-2 to TRBJ2-7; 12 bases line up with TRBD2. The CDR3 loop spans 15 amino acids. V was pared by 4 bases and J by 4 bases, with 5 bases of the junction left unmatched. CDR1 is WSHSY, CDR2 SAAADI, per germline. The DNA for the CDR3 is TGCGCCAGCAGTGCGACTAGCGGGGGTCGTTACGAGCAGTACTTC. It yields the protein CASSATSGGRYEQYF.

V and J are TRBV11-3 and TRBJ2-3, with D possibly TRBD2 on 6 matching bases. V was shortened by 4 bases and J by 2 bases, with 7 bases between the two germline ends. This CDR3 region has 13 residues. The germline V gene has CDR1 SGHNT and CDR2 YENEEA. DNA of the CDR3: TGTGCCAGCAGCTCGGGGGACACAGATACGCAGTATTTT. Protein: CASSSGDTDTQYF.